The next 7 T cell receptor beta chains were all read from a single sample in a study of shared clonotypes between healthy human individuals. Produced via immunoSEQ multiplex PCR; TCRdb's table is partial and in-frame only. This table holds approximately 980,000 clones, over 75% found once. Material: memory CD4+ T cells sorted from blood. Regarding subset: CD45RA-negative fraction. These receptors were taken from a man aged 18 to 29 in good health.

This clone was observed a single time. V usage is TRBV7-2 and J usage is TRBJ2-3; 10 nucleotides match TRBD2. CDR1 and CDR2 from the germline V gene are SGHTA and FQGNSA. This CDR3 contains 16 residues. V gave up 2 bases and J gave up 7 bases; unmatched junction bases: 9. The CDR3 region has the DNA TGTGCCAGCAGCTTATCCGGGACTAGCGATGGAAATACGCAGTATTTT. It codes for CASSLSGTSDGNTQYF. The whole variable domain, remainder taken from reference TRBV7-2 and TRBJ2-3, is GAGVSQSPSNKVTEKGKDVELRCDPISGHTALYWYRQSLGQGLEFLIYFQGNSAPDKSGLPSDRFSAERTGGSVSTLTIQRTQQEDSAVYLCASSLSGTSDGNTQYFGPGTRLTVL.

V gene TRBV5-4 combines with J gene TRBJ2-3, with D possibly TRBD2 on 7 matching bases. Trimming pared 4 bases from V and 6 bases from J, leaving 15 bases between. Germline assignment: CDR1 SGHNT and CDR2 YYREEE (reference sequence). This CDR3 spans 14 amino acids. CDR3 DNA: TGTGCCAGCAGCCTGGGGGGGCTGGGGGATACGCAGTATTTT. The encoded protein is CASSLGGLGDTQYF.

The CDR3 DNA reads as TGTTATAAGGTTTTTTCGGACAGCAATCAGCCCCAGCATTTT. It yields the protein CYKVFSDSNQPQHF. The gene calls are TRBV11-2 and TRBJ1-5, with D unclear. Germline V gives CDR1 SGHAT, CDR2 FQNNGV. This CDR3 contains 14 residues.

The rearrangement links TRBV27 to TRBJ2-5, with D tentatively TRBD1 (6 bases). Germline CDR1 MNHEY, CDR2 SMNVEV (reference sequence). The CDR3 length is 14 residues. V was shortened by 2 bases and J by 2 bases, with 9 bases between the two germline ends. This CDR3 is CASSLEGGQETQYF. The CDR3 nucleotides read TGTGCCAGCAGTTTAGAAGGGGGACAAGAGACCCAGTACTTC.

This clone was recorded once. The chain has TRBV19 and TRBJ1-6, with D possibly TRBD1 on 5 matching bases. CDR3 length: 15 residues. Germline V gene sequence: CDR1 LNHDA, CDR2 SQIVND (reference sequence). V lost 5 bases to trimming and J lost 8 bases, with 16 bases between them. CDR3: CASSPPRGDYSPLHF. CDR3 DNA sequence: TGTGCCAGTAGTCCTCCAAGGGGCGACTATTCACCCCTCCACTTT.

This chain connects TRBV15 to TRBJ1-2; 7 bases map to TRBD1. The V gene end was trimmed by 0 bases and the J gene end by 5 bases; junction bases not matched to a gene: 6. Germline values: CDR1 LNHNV, CDR2 YYDKDF (reference sequence). The CDR3 is 15 amino acids. The CDR3 sequence is CATSREQAGGYGYTF. As DNA, the CDR3 is TGTGCCACCAGCAGAGAGCAGGCAGGGGGGTATGGCTACACCTTC.

This clone was found once. The chain joins TRBV18 to TRBJ1-2; TRBD1 is a possible D gene (6 bases). The CDR3 runs 15 residues. V was clipped by 6 bases and J by 8 bases, with 22 bases between them. From germline, CDR1 is KGHSH and CDR2 LQKENI. CDR3 protein: CASSQDPGGVRGYTF. In DNA form, the CDR3 reads TGTGCCAGCTCCCAGGATCCGGGGGGCGTGAGAGGCTACACCTTC. The full variable domain, completed using reference TRBV18 and TRBJ1-2, is NAGVMQNPRHLVRRRGQEARLRCSPMKGHSHVYWYRQLPEEGLKFMVYLQKENIIDESGMPKERFSAEFPKEGPSILRIQQVVRGDSAAYFCASSQDPGGVRGYTFGSGTRLTVV.